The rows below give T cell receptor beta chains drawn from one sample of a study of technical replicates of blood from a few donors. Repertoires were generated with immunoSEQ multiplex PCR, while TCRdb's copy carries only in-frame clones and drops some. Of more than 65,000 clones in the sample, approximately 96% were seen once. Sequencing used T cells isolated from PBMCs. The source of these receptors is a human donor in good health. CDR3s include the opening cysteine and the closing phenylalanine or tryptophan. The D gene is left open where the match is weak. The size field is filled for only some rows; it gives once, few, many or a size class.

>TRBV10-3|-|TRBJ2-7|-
CAINGVGNSEQYF
TGTGCCATCAACGGGGTAGGGAACTCCGAGCAGTACTTC
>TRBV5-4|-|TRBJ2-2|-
CASSLTGSNTGELFF
TGTGCCAGCAGCTTGACAGGCTCGAACACCGGGGAGCTGTTTTTT
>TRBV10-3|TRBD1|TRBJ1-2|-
CAIKDREDYGYTF
TGTGCCATCAAAGACAGGGAGGACTATGGCTACACCTTC
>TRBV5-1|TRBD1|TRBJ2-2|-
CASSLRGGPNTGELFF
TGCGCCAGCAGCTTGCGAGGGGGCCCTAACACCGGGGAGCTGTTTTTT
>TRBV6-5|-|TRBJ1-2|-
CASSFQGYYGYTF
TGTGCCAGCAGTTTTCAGGGGTACTATGGCTACACCTTC
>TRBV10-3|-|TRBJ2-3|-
CAISVQGPPHTDTQYF
TGTGCCATCAGTGTGCAGGGGCCCCCTCACACAGATACGCAGTATTTT
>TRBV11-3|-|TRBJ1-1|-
CASSFQQGRAFF
TGTGCCAGCAGCTTTCAACAGGGCAGGGCTTTCTTT
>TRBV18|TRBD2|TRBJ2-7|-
CASSPSGSGEQYF
TGTGCCAGCTCACCAAGCGGGAGCGGAGAGCAGTACTTC
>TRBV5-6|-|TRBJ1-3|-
CASSPGVVNTIYF
TGTGCCAGCAGCCCGGGTGTAGTAAACACCATATATTTT
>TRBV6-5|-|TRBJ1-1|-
CASSQQGTEAFF
TGTGCCAGCAGTCAACAGGGCACTGAAGCTTTCTTT
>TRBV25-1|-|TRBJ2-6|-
CASSERGTGANVLTF
TGTGCCAGCAGTGAAAGGGGTACTGGGGCCAACGTCCTGACTTTC
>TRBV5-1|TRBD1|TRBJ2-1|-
CASSLEGTGGYNEQFF
TGCGCCAGCAGCTTGGAAGGGACAGGGGGTTACAATGAGCAGTTCTTC
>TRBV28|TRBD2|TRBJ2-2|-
CASSSAGGMNTGELFF
TGTGCCAGCAGTTCTGCGGGAGGTATGAACACCGGGGAGCTGTTTTTT
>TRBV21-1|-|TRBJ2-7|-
CASSNQGDRVNEQYF
TGTGCCAGCAGCAACCAGGGGGACAGGGTGAATGAGCAGTACTTC
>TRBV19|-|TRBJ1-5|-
CASRRERGGNQPQHF
TGTGCCAGTAGACGTGAGAGGGGAGGGAATCAGCCCCAGCATTTT
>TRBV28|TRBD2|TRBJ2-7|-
CASSFFGEGRPLSYEQYF
TGTGCCAGCAGTTTCTTCGGGGAGGGACGGCCCCTCTCCTACGAGCAGTACTTC
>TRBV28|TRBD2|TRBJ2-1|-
CASSTNGLAGGDEQFF
TGTGCCAGCTCCACCAACGGACTAGCGGGCGGCGATGAGCAGTTCTTC
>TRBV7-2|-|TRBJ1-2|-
CASSLVGGTKTNYGYTF
TGTGCCAGCAGCTTAGTAGGGGGTACGAAAACTAACTATGGCTACACCTTC
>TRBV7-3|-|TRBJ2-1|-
CASRSGVSYNEQFF
TGTGCCAGCAGGTCGGGAGTCTCCTACAATGAGCAGTTCTTC
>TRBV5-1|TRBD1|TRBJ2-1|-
CASSATVGGLGNEQFF
TGCGCCAGCAGCGCGACCGTAGGGGGCTTAGGTAATGAGCAGTTCTTC
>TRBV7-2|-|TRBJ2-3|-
CASSLSGGTDTQYF
TGTGCCAGCAGCTTATCAGGGGGCACAGATACGCAGTATTTT
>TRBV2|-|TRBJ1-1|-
CARGKETEAFF
TGTGCCAGGGGCAAGGAAACTGAAGCTTTCTTT
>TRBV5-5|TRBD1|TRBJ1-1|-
CASSIGQGTMNTEAFF
TGTGCCAGCAGCATCGGACAGGGGACTATGAACACTGAAGCTTTCTTT
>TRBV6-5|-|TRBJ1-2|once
CASTQGGGNGYTF
TGTGCCAGCACCCAAGGGGGAGGGAATGGCTACACCTTC
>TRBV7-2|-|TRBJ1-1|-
CASSSARETEAFF
TGTGCCAGCAGCTCAGCCAGGGAAACTGAAGCTTTCTTT
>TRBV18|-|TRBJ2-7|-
CASSWKDSYEQYF
TGTGCCAGCTCATGGAAGGACAGTTACGAGCAGTACTTC
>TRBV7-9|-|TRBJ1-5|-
CASSHGQLNQPQHF
TGTGCCAGCAGCCACGGACAGTTAAATCAGCCCCAGCATTTT
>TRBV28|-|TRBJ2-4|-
CASKLLLAKNIQYF
TGTGCCAGCAAACTTCTGTTAGCCAAAAACATTCAGTACTTC
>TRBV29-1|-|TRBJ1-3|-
CSVVSVFVGASGNTIYF
TGCAGCGTCGTCAGTGTTTTCGTTGGGGCCTCTGGAAACACCATATATTTT
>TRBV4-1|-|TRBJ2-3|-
CASSQDGADTDTQYF
TGCGCCAGCAGCCAAGATGGAGCGGACACAGATACGCAGTATTTT
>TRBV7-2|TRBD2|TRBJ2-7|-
CASSLYSGTSYEQYF
TGTGCCAGCAGCTTATACAGCGGGACCTCCTACGAGCAGTACTTC
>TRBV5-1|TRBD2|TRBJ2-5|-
CASSGRSGSIGETQYF
TGCGCCAGCAGCGGACGAAGCGGGAGCATAGGAGAGACCCAGTACTTC
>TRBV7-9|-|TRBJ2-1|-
CASSYFGSAYNEQFF
TGTGCCAGCAGCTATTTTGGGAGCGCCTACAATGAGCAGTTCTTC
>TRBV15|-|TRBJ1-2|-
CATSRDLGVDYGYTF
TGTGCCACCAGCAGAGATCTCGGGGTGGACTATGGCTACACCTTC
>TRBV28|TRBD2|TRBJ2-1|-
CASSLGRELVEQFF
TGTGCCAGCAGTTTGGGGCGGGAGTTAGTTGAGCAGTTCTTC
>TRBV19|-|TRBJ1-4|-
CASSSSATNEKLFF
TGTGCCAGTAGTAGTAGTGCAACTAATGAAAAACTGTTTTTT
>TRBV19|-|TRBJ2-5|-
CASSERPRSQETQYF
TGTGCCAGTAGCGAAAGGCCCAGGTCACAAGAGACCCAGTACTTC
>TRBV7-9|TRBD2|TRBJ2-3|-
CASSLAGGADTQYF
TGTGCCAGCAGCTTAGCGGGAGGGGCAGATACGCAGTATTTT
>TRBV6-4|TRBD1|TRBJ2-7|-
CASSPRQGAGYEQYF
TGTGCCAGCAGTCCACGACAGGGCGCAGGTTACGAGCAGTACTTC
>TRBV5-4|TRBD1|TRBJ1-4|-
CASSSGTGWGEKLFF
TGTGCCAGCAGCTCTGGGACAGGGTGGGGTGAAAAACTGTTTTTT
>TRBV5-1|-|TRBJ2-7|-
CASSWAGFEQYF
TGCGCCAGCAGCTGGGCAGGGTTCGAGCAGTACTTC
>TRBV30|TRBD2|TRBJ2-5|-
CAWRDGLAGVETQYF
TGTGCCTGGAGGGATGGACTAGCGGGAGTTGAGACCCAGTACTTC
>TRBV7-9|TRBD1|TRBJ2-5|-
CASSLTGGLETQYF
TGTGCCAGCAGTTTAACAGGGGGCCTAGAGACCCAGTACTTC
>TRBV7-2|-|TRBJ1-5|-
CASSLFTNQPQHF
TGTGCCAGCAGCTTATTTACTAACCAGCCCCAGCATTTT
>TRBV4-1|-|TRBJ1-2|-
CASSQDQFYGYTF
TGCGCCAGCAGCCAAGACCAGTTCTATGGCTACACCTTC
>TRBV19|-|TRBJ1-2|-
CASTRGGLYYGYTF
TGTGCCAGTACTCGCGGGGGGTTATACTATGGCTACACCTTC